The sequence of this TCR beta chain was determined in a study of T cell responses to AZD1222 COVID-19 vaccine. Study details: Whether given at about 4 or about 12 weeks, second doses were pooled. The study, taken as a whole, reports: Females made up more of the donors, who were largely white British, and clonal diversity may have come out too low. Vaccine-associated CD4 TCRs spanned spike, dominant at 160-218 and 743-854.

Method: immunoSEQ multiplex PCR; TCRdb's copy keeps in-frame clones and lacks some. The table shows about 140,000 clones, with about 91% occurring only once. About this clone: Its antigen is unknown.

The CDR3 spans 14 residues. The germline V gene encodes CDR1 SGHRS and CDR2 YFSETQ. V was pared by 3 bases and J by 1 base, with 10 bases between. The source material was peripheral blood, sampled on day 0 of AZD1222 vaccination. The chain is built from TRBV5-1 and TRBJ1-1; possible D gene TRBD1, 6 bases. The sequence came from an adult in good health. CDR3 DNA: TGCGCCAGCAGCTCTGGGACACCGAACACTGAAGCTTTCTTT. Encoded protein: CASSSGTPNTEAFF. Using reference TRBV5-1 and TRBJ1-1 for the parts outside the CDR3, the full variable domain is KAGVTQTPRYLIKTRGQQVTLSCSPISGHRSVSWYQQTPGQGLQFLFEYFSETQRNKGNFPGRFSGRQFSNSRSEMNVSTLELGDSALYLCASSSGTPNTEAFFGQGTRLTVV.